This T cell receptor (beta chain) emerged from a study of EBV T-cell therapy then PD-1 blockade in nasopharyngeal carcinoma (dated by TCRdb to the early 2020s). The Qiagen DNeasy Kit was used to extract genomic DNA from the sorted cells. Deep sequencing of the TCR beta chain was done on the immunoSEQ platform. Per the original workflow: Repertoire data analysis was performed with the immunoSEQ Analyzer software. TCRdb re-hosts the immuneACCESS table, in-frame sequences only. Its copies lack some clones; in the studies checked, an unresolved V gene accounts for under half of them, and the cause for the rest is not known. From that table come the V and J calls and clone size; the DNA was used to work out D and trimming. This sample has tens of thousands of clones in its table, and about 86% of those were observed once. Approximately 31% of the sample goes to the ten largest clones. A note on this clone: Its recognized antigen is unknown. No much larger clone is present one base from it, and per-base qualities are unavailable.

The CDR3 sequence holds 16 residues, the cysteine and phenylalanine included. Only the CDR3 DNA stays, 48 bases, in frame from base 1. In the germline V gene, CDR1 corresponds to SGDLS and CDR2 to YYNGEE. V trim: 4 bases; J trim: 0 bases; unmatched bases: 4. The time point label of this sample denotes: 266 days after commencement of treatment, after nivolumab therapy. According to the study, the label for this sample's treatment or condition signals: AdE1-LMPpoly-expanded autologous EBV-specific T-cell therapy followed by anti-PD-1 nivolumab. The specimen comprised CD8+ T cells from blood, sampled at approximately day 260 from a patient whose treatment included autologous EBV-specific T cells and nivolumab. The clonotype was recovered from a man aged 35 to 55 with nasopharyngeal carcinoma. The chain employs TRBV9 and TRBJ1-3, and TRBD1 matches 10 of the central bases. The CDR3 reads CASSPRTGGSGNTIYF. The sequenced DNA is TGTGCCAGCAGCCCCAGGACAGGGGGCTCTGGAAACACCATATATTTT.